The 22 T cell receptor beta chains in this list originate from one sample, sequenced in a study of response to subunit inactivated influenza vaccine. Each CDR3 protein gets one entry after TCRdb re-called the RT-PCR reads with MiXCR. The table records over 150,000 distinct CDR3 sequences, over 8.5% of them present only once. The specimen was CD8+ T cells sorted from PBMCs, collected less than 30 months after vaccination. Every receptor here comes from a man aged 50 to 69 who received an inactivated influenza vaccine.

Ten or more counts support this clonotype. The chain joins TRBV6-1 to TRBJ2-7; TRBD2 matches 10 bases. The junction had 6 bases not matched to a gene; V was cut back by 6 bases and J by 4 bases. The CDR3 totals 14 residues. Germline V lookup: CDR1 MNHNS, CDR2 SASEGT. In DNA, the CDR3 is TGTGCCAGCAGACCTAGCGGGAGCTCTTACGAGCAGTACTTC. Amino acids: CASRPSGSSYEQYF.

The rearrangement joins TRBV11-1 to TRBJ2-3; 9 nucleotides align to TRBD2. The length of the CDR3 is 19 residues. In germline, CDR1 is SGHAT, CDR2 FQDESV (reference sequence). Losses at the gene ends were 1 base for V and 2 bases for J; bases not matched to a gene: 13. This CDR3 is CASSLEVARAGGITDTQYF. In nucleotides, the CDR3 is TGTGCCAGCAGCTTAGAGGTGGCCCGTGCGGGGGGGATCACAGATACGCAGTATTTT. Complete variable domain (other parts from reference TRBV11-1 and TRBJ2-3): EAEVAQSPRYKITEKSQAVAFWCDPISGHATLYWYRQILGQGPELLVQFQDESVVDDSQLPKDRFSAERLKGVDSTLKIQPAELGDSAMYLCASSLEVARAGGITDTQYFGPGTRLTVL.

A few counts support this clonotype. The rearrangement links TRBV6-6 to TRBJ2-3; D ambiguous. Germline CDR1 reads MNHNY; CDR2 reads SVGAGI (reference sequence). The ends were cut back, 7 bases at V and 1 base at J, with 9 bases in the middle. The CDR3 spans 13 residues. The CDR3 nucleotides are TGTGCCAGCACCCTCTACCGCACAGATACGCAGTATTTT. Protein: CASTLYRTDTQYF.

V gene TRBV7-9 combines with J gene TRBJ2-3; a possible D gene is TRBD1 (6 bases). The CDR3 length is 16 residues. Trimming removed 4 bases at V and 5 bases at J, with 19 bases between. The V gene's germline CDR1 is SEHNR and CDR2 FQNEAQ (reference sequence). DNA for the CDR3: TGTGCCAGCAGCTCCCGGATGGGTCAGGGGAGAGATACGCAGTATTTT. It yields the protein CASSSRMGQGRDTQYF.

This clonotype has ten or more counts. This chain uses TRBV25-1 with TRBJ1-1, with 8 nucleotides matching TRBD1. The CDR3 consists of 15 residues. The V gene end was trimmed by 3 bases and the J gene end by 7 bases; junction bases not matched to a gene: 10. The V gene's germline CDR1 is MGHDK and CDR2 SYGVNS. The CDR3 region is CASSEGWTGFDEAFF. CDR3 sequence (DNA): TGTGCCAGCAGTGAGGGGTGGACAGGGTTCGATGAAGCTTTCTTT. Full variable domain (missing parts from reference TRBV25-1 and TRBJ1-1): EADIYQTPRYLVIGTGKKITLECSQTMGHDKMYWYQQDPGMELHLIHYSYGVNSTEKGDLSSESTVSRIRTEHFPLTLESARPSHTSQYLCASSEGWTGFDEAFFGQGTRLTVV.

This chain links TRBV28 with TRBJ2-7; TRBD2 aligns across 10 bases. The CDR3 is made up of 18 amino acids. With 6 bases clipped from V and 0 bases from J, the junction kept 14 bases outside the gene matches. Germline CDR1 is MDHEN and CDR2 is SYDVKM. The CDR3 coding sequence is TGTGCCAGCAGCCCGGGAGGGCTAGCGGGGGCGTACTCCTACGAGCAGTACTTC. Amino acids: CASSPGGLAGAYSYEQYF. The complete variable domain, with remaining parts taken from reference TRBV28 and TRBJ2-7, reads DVKVTQSSRYLVKRTGEKVFLECVQDMDHENMFWYRQDPGLGLRLIYFSYDVKMKEKGDIPEGYSVSREKKERFSLILESASTNQTSMYLCASSPGGLAGAYSYEQYFGPGTRLTVT.

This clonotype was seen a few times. In nucleotides, the CDR3 is TGTGCCATCAGTGACGGGGGTATTGGTTACAATGAGCAGTTCTTC. Translated: CAISDGGIGYNEQFF. The rearrangement uses TRBV10-3 and TRBJ2-1, with D possibly being TRBD2 (6 bases). The V and J ends lost 3 bases and 4 bases respectively, with 13 bases between them. The V gene's germline CDR1 is ENHRY and CDR2 SYGVKD. This CDR3 spans 15 amino acids.

The DNA of the CDR3 is TGTGCCAGCAGTTACCTTCCGGGACTAGCGGGCTCCTACAATGAGCAGTTCTTC. It codes for CASSYLPGLAGSYNEQFF. This chain connects TRBV6-5 to TRBJ2-1; 12 positions match TRBD2. The J segment lost 0 bases and the V segment lost 2 bases, leaving 5 bases of the junction unmatched. Germline values: CDR1 MNHEY, CDR2 SVGAGI. The CDR3 length is 18 residues.

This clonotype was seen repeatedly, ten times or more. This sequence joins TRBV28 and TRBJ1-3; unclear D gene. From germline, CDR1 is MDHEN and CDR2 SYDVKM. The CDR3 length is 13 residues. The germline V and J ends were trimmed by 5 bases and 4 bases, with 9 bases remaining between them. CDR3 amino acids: CASSLIPGNTIYF. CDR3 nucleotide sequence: TGTGCCAGCAGTCTAATCCCCGGAAACACCATATATTTT.

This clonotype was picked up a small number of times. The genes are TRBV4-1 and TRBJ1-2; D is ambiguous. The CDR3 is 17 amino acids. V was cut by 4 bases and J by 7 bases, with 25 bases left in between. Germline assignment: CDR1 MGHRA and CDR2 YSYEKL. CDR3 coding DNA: TGCGCCAGCAGCCCCCTACAAGCAGAGGGTCTTCTTTTTGGCTACACCTTC. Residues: CASSPLQAEGLLFGYTF.

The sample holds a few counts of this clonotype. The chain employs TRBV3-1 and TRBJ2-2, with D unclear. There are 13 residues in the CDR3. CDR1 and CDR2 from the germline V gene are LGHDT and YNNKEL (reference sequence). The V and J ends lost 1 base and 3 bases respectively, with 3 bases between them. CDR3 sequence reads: CASSQGDTGELFF. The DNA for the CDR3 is TGTGCCAGCAGCCAAGGGGACACCGGGGAGCTGTTTTTT.

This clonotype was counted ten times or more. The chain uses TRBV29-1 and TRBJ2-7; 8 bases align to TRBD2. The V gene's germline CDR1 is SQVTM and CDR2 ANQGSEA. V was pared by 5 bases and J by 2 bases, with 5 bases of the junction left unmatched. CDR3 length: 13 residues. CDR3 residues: CSVPGLGPYEQYF. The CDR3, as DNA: TGCAGCGTTCCGGGACTAGGGCCCTACGAGCAGTACTTC.

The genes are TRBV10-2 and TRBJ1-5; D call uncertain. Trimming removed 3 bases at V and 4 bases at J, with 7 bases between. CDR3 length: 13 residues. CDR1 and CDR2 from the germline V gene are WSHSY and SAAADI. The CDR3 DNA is TGCGCCAGCAGTGACTCCGGAAATCAGCCCCAGCATTTT. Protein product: CASSDSGNQPQHF.

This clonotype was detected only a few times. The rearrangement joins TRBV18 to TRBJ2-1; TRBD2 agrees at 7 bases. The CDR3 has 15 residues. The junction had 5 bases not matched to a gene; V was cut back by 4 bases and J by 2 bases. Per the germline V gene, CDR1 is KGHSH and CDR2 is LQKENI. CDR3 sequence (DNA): TGTGCCAGCTCACAGGGCGGGGGAGCCTACAATGAGCAGTTCTTC. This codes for CASSQGGGAYNEQFF.

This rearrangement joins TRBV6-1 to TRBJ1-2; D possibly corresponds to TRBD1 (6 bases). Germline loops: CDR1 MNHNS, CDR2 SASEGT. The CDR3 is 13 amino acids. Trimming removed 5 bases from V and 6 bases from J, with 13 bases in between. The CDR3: CASSTGPQDGYTF. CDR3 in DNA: TGTGCCAGCAGTACAGGGCCGCAGGATGGCTACACCTTC.

CDR3 residues: CASSPALRSGNTIYF. The CDR3 region has the DNA TGTGCCAGCAGTCCAGCCTTACGCTCTGGAAACACCATATATTTT. V is TRBV2 and J is TRBJ1-3; D is undetermined. Germline values: CDR1 SNHLY, CDR2 FYNNEI. V gave up 5 bases and J gave up 0 bases, with 11 bases separating them. The CDR3 loop spans 15 amino acids.

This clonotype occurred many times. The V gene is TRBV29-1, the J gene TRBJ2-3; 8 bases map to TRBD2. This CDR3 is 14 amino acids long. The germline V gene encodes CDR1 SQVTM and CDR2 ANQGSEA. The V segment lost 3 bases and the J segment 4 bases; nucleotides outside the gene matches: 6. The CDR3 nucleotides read TGCAGCGTTGAGAGCGGGGGTGAGGCAGATACGCAGTATTTT. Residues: CSVESGGEADTQYF.

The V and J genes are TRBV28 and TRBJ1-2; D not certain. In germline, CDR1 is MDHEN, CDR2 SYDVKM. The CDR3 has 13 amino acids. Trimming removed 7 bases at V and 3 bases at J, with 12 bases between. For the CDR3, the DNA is TGTGCCAGCACCATGGAGGGTTACTATGGCTACACCTTC. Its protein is CASTMEGYYGYTF.

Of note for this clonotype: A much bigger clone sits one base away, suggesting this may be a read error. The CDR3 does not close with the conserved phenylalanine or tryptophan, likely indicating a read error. CDR3 sequence (DNA): TGTGCCAGCAGTGGCCCAGGCCGGGACTTCCTTACCTACGAGCAGTACATC. Amino acid sequence: CASSGPGRDFLTYEQYI. This chain connects TRBV25-1 to TRBJ2-7; weak D call: TRBD2 (6 bases). CDR3 size: 17 residues. Per germline, CDR1 MGHDK and CDR2 SYGVNS. The V gene lost 4 bases and the J gene lost 2 bases, with 21 bases spanning the gap.

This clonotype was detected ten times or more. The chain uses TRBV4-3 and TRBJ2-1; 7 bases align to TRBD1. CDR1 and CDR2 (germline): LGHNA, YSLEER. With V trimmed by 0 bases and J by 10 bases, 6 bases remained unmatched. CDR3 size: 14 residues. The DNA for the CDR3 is TGCGCCAGCAGCCAAGATACGGAAGGGGGCGAGCAGTTCTTC. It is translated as CASSQDTEGGEQFF.

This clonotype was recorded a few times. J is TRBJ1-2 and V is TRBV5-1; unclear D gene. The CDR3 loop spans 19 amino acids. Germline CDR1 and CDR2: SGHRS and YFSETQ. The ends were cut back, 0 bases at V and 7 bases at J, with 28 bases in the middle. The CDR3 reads CASSLEGSGVLARRGGYTF. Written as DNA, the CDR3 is TGCGCCAGCAGCTTGGAGGGCAGCGGGGTCCTAGCACGTCGTGGTGGCTACACCTTC.

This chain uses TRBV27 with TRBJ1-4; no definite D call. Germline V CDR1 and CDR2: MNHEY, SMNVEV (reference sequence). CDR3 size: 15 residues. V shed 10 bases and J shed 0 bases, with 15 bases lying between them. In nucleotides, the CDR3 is TGTGCCACCAAGCGGTCGACGGCAACTAATGAAAAACTGTTTTTT. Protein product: CATKRSTATNEKLFF.